This T cell receptor (beta chain) derives from a study of monozygotic twins with cystic fibrosis (dated by TCRdb to about 2021). Some background on the complete study: Barcoded libraries were made from 2.5 to 3 micrograms of fragmented DNA using roughly 14 PCR cycles. Data for three of the twin pairs had already been reported earlier in a different context. TCR beta repertoires were compared within and between 16 monozygotic twin pairs with cystic fibrosis so that genetic influence on V and J gene usage could be assessed. The cohort comprised ten female and six male twin pairs aged about 2.0 to 40 years, median around 9 years, mostly children and adolescents. On the day blood was drawn, the twins' weight-for-height and FEVPerc (FEV1 disease centile) were ranked against those of the 800 to 1,100 cohort participants.

The twin pairs came from the European Cystic Fibrosis Twin and Sibling Study Cohort, which recruited patients from 150 or so CF clinics across 14 European countries. Zygosity and CFTR genotype were verified in-house, and zygosity was tested by multiplex PCR of nine short tandem repeat loci. Peripheral blood was taken from each twin, and clinical parameters were recorded on the day of blood sampling. Phenol/chloroform extraction was used to isolate genomic DNA from peripheral blood cells, and the DNA was then kept in TE buffer at 4 degrees C. From the cysteine up to the valine, the CDR3 has a length of 11 residues. Of the read, only the CDR3 DNA is kept; its 33 bases are in frame from base 1. As for this clone: Its antigen remains unidentified. It has no much larger one-base neighbor in the sample; base qualities were not kept.

On the study overall, not on this receptor specifically: Simpson clonality tended to be low (median around 0.0095), which suggests a naive-dominated repertoire, although clonality was higher in the most severely affected patients. V gene usage was most similar to the co-twin in 13 of 16 pairs, and J usage was most similar to the co-twin in 8 of 16 pairs, which suggests genetic constraints. Nucleotide-identical clonotype sharing was significantly higher within monozygotic CF twin pairs than between unrelated CF individuals (P = 0.000026, Mann-Whitney). Only a small cohort was studied, and no association of shared CDR3 numbers with age, concordance or disease severity was found.

TCR beta CDR3 regions were amplified by multiplex PCR using the immunoSEQ immune profiling system, following the manufacturer's instructions. An Illumina NextSeq system was used for sequencing. The original pipeline was this. Sequence data were processed on the immunoSEQ Analyzer platform, and clonality was calculated as the square root of Simpson's index of productive rearrangements. Similarity in V and J usage was quantified by Jensen-Shannon distance, and CDR3 generation probabilities were calculated with OLGA. Shared CDR3 sequences were searched in the immuneACCESS database (August 2020) and in VDJdb (December 2020). Here the immuneACCESS table is served through TCRdb, limited to in-frame sequences with V and J called. Missing clones are a known gap in these copies; in checked studies unresolved V genes cover under half, and the rest lacks a known reason. V and J calls and clone size are as listed in that table; D and trimming were resolved from the DNA. The sample includes under 25,000 clones, with 97% observed a single time. The ten biggest clones cover about 0.15% of the sample.

Sequenced material: blood. The chain employs TRBV21-1 and TRBJ2-7. TRBV21-1 is a pseudogene locus. The receptor's source is a girl aged 5-17 years with cystic fibrosis. The bases read TGTGCCAGCAGCAACAGCTACGAGCAGTACGTC. This encodes CASSNSYEQYV.